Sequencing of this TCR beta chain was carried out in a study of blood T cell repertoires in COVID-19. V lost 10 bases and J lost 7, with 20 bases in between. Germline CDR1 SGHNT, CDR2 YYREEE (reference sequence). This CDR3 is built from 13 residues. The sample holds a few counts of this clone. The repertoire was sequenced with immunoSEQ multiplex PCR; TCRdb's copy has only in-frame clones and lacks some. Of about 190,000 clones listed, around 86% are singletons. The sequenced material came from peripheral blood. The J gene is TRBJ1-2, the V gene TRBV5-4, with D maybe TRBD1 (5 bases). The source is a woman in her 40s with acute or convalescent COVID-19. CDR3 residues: CAVQGTAVSGYTF. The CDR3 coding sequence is TGTGCCGTTCAGGGTACCGCTGTTAGTGGCTACACCTTC.